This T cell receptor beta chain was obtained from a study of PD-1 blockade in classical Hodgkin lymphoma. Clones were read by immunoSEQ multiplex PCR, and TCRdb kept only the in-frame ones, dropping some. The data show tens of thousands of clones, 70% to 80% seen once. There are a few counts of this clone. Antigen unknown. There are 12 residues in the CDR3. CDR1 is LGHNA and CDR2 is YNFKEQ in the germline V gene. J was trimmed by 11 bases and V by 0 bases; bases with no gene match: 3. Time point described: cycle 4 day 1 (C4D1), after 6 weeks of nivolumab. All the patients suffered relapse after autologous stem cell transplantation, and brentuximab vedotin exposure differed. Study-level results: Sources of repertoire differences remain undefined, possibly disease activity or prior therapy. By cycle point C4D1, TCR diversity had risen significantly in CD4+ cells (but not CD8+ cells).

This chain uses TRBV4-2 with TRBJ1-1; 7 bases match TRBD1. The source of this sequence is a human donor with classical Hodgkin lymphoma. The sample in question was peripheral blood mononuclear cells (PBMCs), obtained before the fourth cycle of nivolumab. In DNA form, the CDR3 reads TGTGCCAGCAGCCAAGACGACAGGGAGGCTTTCTTT. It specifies CASSQDDREAFF.